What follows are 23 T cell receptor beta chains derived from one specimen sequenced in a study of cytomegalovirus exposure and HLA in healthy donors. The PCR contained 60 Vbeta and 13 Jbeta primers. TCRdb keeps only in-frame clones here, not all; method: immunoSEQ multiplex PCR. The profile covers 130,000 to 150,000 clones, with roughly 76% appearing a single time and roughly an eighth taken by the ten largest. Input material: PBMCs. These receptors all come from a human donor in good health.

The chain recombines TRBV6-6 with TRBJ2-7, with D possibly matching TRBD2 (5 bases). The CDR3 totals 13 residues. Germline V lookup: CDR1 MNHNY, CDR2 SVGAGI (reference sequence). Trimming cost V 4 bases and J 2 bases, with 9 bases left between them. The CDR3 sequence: CASSSSGTYEQYF. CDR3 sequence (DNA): TGTGCCAGCAGTTCTTCCGGGACCTACGAGCAGTACTTC.

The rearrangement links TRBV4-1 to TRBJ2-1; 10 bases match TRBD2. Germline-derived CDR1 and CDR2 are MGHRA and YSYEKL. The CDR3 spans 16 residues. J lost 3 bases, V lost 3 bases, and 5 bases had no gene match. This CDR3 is CASSHASGSDYNEQFF. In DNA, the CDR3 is TGCGCCAGCAGCCATGCTAGCGGGAGTGACTACAATGAGCAGTTCTTC.

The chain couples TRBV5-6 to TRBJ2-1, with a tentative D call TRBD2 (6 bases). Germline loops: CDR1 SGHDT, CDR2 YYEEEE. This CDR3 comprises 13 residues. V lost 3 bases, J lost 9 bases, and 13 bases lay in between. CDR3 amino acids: CASSSPGGTEQFF. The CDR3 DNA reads TGTGCCAGCAGCTCGCCTGGCGGGACTGAGCAGTTCTTC.

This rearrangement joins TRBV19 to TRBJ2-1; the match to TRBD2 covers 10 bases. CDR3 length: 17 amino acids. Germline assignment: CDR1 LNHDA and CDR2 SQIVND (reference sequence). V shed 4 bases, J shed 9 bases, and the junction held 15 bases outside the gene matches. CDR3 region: CASSRNSGRSLSSEQFF. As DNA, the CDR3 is TGTGCCAGTAGTAGAAATAGCGGGAGGTCACTAAGTAGTGAGCAGTTCTTC.

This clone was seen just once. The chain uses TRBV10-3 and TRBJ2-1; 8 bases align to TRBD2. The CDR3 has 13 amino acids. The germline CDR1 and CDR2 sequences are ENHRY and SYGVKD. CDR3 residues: CAGAVAGNIEQFF. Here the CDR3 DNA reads TGTGCGGGGGCTGTAGCGGGGAATATTGAGCAGTTCTTC.

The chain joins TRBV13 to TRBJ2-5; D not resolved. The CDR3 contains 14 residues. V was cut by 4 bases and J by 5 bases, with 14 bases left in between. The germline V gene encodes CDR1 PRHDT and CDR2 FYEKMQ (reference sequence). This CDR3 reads CASSSPQVGETQYF. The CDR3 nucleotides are TGTGCCAGCAGCTCACCCCAGGTGGGTGAGACCCAGTACTTC. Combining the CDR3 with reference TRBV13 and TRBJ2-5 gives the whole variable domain AAGVIQSPRHLIKEKRETATLKCYPIPRHDTVYWYQQGPGQDPQFLISFYEKMQSDKGSIPDRFSAQQFSDYHSELNMSSLELGDSALYFCASSSPQVGETQYFGPGTRLLVL.

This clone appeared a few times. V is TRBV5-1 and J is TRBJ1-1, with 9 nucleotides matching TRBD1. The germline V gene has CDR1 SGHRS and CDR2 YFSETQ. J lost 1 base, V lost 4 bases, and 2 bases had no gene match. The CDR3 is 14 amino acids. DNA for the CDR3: TGCGCCAGCAGCGACAGGGGGGAGAACACTGAAGCTTTCTTT. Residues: CASSDRGENTEAFF.

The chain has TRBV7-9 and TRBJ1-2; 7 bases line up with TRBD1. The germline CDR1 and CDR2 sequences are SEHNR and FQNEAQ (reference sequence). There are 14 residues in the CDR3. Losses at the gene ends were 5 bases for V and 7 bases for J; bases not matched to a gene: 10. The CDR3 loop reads CASSPRGGSSGYTF. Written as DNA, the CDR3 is TGTGCCAGCAGCCCTAGAGGGGGCTCGAGTGGCTACACCTTC.

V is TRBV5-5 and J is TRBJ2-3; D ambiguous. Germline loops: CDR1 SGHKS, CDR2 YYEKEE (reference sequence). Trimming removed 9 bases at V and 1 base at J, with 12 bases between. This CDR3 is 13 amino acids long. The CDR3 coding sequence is TGTGCCACCCACTCCTCTGGCACAGATACGCAGTATTTT. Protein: CATHSSGTDTQYF.

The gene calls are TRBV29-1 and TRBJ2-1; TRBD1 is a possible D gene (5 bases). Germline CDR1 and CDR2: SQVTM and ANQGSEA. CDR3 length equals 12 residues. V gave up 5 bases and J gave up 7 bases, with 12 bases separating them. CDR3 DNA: TGCAGCGTTAGTTGGGGCACAAATGAGCAGTTCTTC. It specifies CSVSWGTNEQFF.

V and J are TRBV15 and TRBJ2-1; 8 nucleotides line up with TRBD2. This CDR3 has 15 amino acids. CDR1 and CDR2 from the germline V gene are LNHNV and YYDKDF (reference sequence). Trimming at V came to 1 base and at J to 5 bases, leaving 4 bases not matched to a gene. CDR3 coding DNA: TGTGCCACCAGCAGAGCTACTAGCGGAAACAATGAGCAGTTCTTC. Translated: CATSRATSGNNEQFF.

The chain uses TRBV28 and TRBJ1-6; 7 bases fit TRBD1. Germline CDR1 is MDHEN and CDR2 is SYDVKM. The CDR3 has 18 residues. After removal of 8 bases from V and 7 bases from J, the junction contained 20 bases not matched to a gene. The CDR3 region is CASRYTLPPTGKNSPLHF. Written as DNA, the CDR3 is TGTGCCAGCCGTTACACCCTCCCTCCGACAGGGAAAAATTCACCCCTCCACTTT.

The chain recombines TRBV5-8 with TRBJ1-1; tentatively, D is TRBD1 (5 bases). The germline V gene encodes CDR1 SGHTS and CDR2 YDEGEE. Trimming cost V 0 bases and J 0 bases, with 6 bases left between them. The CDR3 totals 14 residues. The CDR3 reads CASSLGQMNTEAFF. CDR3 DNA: TGTGCCAGCAGCTTGGGACAGATGAACACTGAAGCTTTCTTT. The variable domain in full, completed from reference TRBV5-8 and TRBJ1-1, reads EAGVTQSPTHLIKTRGQQATLRCSPISGHTSVYWYQQALGLGLQFLLWYDEGEERNRGNFPPRFSGRQFPNYSSELNVNALELEDSALYLCASSLGQMNTEAFFGQGTRLTVV.

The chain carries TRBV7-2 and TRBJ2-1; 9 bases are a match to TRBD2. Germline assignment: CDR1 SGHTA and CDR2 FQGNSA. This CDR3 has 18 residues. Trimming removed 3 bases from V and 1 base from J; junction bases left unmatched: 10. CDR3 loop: CASSFTLAGRPSYNEQFF. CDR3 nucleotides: TGTGCCAGCAGCTTTACTCTAGCGGGGCGGCCTTCCTACAATGAGCAGTTCTTC.

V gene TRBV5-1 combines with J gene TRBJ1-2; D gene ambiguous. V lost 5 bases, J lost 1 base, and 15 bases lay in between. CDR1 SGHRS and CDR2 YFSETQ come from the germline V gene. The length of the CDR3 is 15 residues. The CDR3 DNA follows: TGCGCCAGCAGTTTTGATACTAGCTTTAACTATGGCTACACCTTC. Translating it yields CASSFDTSFNYGYTF. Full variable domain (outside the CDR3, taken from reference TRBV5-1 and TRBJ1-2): KAGVTQTPRYLIKTRGQQVTLSCSPISGHRSVSWYQQTPGQGLQFLFEYFSETQRNKGNFPGRFSGRQFSNSRSEMNVSTLELGDSALYLCASSFDTSFNYGYTFGSGTRLTVV.

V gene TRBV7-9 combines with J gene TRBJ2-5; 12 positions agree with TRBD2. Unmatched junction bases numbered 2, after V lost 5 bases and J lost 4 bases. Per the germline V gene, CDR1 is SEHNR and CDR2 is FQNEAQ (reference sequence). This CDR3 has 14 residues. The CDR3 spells CASSPGLAGETQYF. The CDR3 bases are TGTGCCAGCAGCCCGGGACTAGCGGGAGAGACCCAGTACTTC.

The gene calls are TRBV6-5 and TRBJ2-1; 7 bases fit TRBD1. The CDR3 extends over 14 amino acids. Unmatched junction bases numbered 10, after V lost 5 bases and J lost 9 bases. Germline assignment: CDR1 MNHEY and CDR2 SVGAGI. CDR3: CASSPRRQGSEQFF. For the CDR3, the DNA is TGTGCCAGCAGTCCCCGGAGACAGGGCAGTGAGCAGTTCTTC.

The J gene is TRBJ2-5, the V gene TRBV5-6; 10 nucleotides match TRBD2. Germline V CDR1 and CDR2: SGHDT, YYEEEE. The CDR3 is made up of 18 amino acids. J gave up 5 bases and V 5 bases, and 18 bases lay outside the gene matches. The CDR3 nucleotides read TGTGCCAGCAGTACCGGGAGTAGCGGGGGGACTTGGAGGGAGACCCAGTACTTC. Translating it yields CASSTGSSGGTWRETQYF.

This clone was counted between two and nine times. CDR3 in DNA: TGCGCCAGCAGTGAGGAGTCGGTTTACGAGCAGTACTTC. Encoded protein: CASSEESVYEQYF. The chain recombines TRBV10-2 with TRBJ2-7; the D is unclear. Trimming pared 2 bases from V and 4 bases from J, leaving 9 bases between. This CDR3 spans 13 amino acids. Germline CDR1 is WSHSY and CDR2 is SAAADI.

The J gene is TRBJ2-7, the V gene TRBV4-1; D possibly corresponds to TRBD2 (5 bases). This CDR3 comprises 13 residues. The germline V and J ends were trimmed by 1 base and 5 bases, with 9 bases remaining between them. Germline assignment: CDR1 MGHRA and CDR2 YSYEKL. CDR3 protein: CASSQARVNEQYF. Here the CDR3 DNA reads TGCGCCAGCAGCCAAGCGAGGGTAAACGAGCAGTACTTC.

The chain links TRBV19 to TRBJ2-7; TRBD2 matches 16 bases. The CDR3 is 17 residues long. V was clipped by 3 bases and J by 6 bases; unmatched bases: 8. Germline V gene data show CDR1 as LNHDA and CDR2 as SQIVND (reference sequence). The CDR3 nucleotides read TGTGCCAGTAGTATGCCCTCGGGACTAGCGGGAGGGTGCGAGCAGTACTTC. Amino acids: CASSMPSGLAGGCEQYF. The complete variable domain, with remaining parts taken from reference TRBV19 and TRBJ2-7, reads DGGITQSPKYLFRKEGQNVTLSCEQNLNHDAMYWYRQDPGQGLRLIYYSQIVNDFQKGDIAEGYSVSREKKESFPLTVTSAQKNPTAFYLCASSMPSGLAGGCEQYFGPGTRLTVT.

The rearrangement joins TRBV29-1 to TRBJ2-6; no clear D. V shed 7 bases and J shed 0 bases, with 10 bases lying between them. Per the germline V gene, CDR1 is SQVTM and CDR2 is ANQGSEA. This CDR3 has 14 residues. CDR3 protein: CSARSPSGANVLTF. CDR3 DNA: TGCAGCGCCCGGAGCCCCTCTGGGGCCAACGTCCTGACTTTC.

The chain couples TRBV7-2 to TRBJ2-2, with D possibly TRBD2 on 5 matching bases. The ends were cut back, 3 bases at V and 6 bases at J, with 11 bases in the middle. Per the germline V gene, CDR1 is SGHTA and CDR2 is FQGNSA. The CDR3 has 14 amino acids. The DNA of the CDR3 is TGTGCCAGCAGCTTGCGGGCGTTGGCCGGGGAGCTGTTTTTT. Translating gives CASSLRALAGELFF.